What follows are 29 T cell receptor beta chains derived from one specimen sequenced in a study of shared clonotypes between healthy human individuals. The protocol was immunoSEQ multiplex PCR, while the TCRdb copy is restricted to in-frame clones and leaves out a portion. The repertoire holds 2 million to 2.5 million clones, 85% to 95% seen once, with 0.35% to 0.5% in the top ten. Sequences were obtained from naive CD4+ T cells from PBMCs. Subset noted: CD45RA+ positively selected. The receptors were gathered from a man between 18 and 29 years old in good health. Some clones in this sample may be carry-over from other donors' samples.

CDR3 sequence reads: CASSLVGGVSSYEQYF. The CDR3 DNA sequence: TGTGCCAGCAGCTTAGTTGGCGGCGTAAGCTCCTACGAGCAGTACTTC. The chain combines TRBV7-9 with TRBJ2-7, with D uncertain. The CDR3 consists of 16 residues. V was cut by 1 base and J by 0 bases, with 13 bases left in between. Germline CDR1 reads SEHNR; CDR2 reads FQNEAQ (reference sequence).

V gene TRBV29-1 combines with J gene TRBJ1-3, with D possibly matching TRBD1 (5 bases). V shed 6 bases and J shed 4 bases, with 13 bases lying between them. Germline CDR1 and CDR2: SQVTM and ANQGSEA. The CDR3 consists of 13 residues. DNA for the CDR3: TGCAGCGTCGCGACCGGGACGGGAAACACCATATATTTT. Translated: CSVATGTGNTIYF.

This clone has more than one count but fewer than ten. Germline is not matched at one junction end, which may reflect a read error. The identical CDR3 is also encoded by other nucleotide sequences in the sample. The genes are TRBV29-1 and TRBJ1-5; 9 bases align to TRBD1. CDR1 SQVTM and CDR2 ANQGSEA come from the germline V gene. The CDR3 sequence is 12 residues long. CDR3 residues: CSVGQGNQPQHF. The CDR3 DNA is TGCAGCGTCGGACAGGGGAATCAACCCCAGCATTTT.

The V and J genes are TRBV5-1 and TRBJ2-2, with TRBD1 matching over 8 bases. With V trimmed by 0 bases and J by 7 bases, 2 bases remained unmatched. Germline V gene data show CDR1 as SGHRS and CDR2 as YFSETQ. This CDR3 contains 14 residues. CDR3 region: CASSLVTGDGELFF. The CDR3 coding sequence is TGCGCCAGCAGCTTGGTGACAGGGGACGGGGAGCTGTTTTTT.

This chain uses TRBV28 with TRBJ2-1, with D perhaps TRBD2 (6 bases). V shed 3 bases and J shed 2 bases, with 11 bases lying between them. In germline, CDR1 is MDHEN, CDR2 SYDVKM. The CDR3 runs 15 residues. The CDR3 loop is CASSFAGQAYNEQFF. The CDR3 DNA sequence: TGTGCCAGCAGTTTCGCGGGGCAGGCCTACAATGAGCAGTTCTTC.

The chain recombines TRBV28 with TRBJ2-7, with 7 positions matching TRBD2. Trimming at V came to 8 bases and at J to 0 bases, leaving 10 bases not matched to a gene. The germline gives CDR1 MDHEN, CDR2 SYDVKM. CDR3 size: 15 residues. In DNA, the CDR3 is TGTGCCAGCGGGACGGTCCCGGGGGGCTCCTACGAGCAGTACTTC. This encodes CASGTVPGGSYEQYF. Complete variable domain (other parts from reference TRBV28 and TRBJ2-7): DVKVTQSSRYLVKRTGEKVFLECVQDMDHENMFWYRQDPGLGLRLIYFSYDVKMKEKGDIPEGYSVSREKKERFSLILESASTNQTSMYLCASGTVPGGSYEQYFGPGTRLTVT.

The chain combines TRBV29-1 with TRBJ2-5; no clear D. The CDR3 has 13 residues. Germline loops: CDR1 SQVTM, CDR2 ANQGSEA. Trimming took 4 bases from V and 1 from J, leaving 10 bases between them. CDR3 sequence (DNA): TGCAGCGTTGCCTCAGGCTCCCAAGAGACCCAGTACTTC. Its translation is CSVASGSQETQYF.

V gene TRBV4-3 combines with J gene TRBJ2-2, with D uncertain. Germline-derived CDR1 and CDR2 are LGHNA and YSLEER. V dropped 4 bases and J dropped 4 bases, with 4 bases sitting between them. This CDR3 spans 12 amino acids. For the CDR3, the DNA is TGCGCCAGCAGCCTAACCACCGGGGAGCTGTTTTTT. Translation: CASSLTTGELFF.

This CDR3 reads CAISGDPRGVQETQYF. The CDR3 nucleotides are TGTGCCATCAGTGGCGATCCTAGGGGGGTCCAAGAGACCCAGTACTTC. The chain carries TRBV10-3 and TRBJ2-5, with D tentatively TRBD1 or TRBD2 (6 bases each). CDR3 length equals 16 residues. The V gene lost 4 bases and the J gene lost 1 base, with 16 bases spanning the gap. Germline V gives CDR1 ENHRY, CDR2 SYGVKD.

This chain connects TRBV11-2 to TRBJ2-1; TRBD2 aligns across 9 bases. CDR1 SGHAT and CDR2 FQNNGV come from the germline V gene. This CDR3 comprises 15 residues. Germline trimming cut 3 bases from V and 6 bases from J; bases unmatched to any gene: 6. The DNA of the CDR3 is TGTGCCAGCAGCTTCGGGACTAGCCGTAGCAATGAGCAGTTCTTC. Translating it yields CASSFGTSRSNEQFF.

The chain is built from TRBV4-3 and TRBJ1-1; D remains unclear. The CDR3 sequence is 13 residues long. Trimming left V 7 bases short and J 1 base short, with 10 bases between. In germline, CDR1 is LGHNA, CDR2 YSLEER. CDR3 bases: TGCGCCAGCATGAGGGCCCAGAACACTGAAGCTTTCTTT. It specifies CASMRAQNTEAFF.

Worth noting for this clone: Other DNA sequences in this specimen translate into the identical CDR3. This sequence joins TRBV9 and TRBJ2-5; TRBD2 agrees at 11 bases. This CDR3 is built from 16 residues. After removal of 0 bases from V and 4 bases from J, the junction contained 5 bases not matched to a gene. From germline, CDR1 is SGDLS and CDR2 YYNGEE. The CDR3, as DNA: TGTGCCAGCAGCGTAGGGCTAGCGGGAGGTTCAGAGACCCAGTACTTC. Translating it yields CASSVGLAGGSETQYF.

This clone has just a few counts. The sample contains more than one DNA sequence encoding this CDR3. CDR3 in DNA: TGTGCCAGCAGCCCTGGGACAGGTGGTCAGCCCCAGCATTTT. Amino acids: CASSPGTGGQPQHF. The chain is built from TRBV7-9 and TRBJ1-5; 8 bases fit TRBD1. Trimming cost V 5 bases and J 6 bases; bases outside gene matches: 6. The CDR3 length is 14 residues. In germline, CDR1 is SEHNR, CDR2 FQNEAQ (reference sequence).

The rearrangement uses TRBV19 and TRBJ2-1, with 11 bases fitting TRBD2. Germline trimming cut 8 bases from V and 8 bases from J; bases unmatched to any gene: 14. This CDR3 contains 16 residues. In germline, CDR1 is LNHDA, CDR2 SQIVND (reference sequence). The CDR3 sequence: CASGKLAGALVDEQFF. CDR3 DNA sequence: TGTGCCAGTGGGAAACTAGCGGGAGCTTTAGTTGATGAGCAGTTCTTC.

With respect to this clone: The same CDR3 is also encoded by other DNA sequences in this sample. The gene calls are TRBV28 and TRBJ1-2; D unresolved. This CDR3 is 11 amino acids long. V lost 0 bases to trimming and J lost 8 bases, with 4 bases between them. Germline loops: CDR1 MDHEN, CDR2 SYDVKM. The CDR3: CASSLWGGYTF. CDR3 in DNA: TGTGCCAGCAGTTTATGGGGGGGCTACACCTTC.

The chain's CDR3 is CASLPGSGANVLTF. The CDR3, as DNA: TGTGCCAGCTTACCGGGGTCAGGGGCCAACGTCCTGACTTTC. V gene TRBV18 combines with J gene TRBJ2-6; D is possibly TRBD2 (5 bases). The germline V gene encodes CDR1 KGHSH and CDR2 LQKENI. Trimming stripped 7 bases from V and 4 bases from J, with 11 bases between. This CDR3 comprises 14 residues.

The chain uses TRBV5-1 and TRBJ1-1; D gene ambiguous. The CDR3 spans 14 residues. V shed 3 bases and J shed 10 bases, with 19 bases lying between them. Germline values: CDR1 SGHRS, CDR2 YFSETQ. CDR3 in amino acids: CASSSGPRGVGAFF. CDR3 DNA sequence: TGCGCCAGCAGCTCGGGCCCCCGTGGGGTTGGAGCTTTCTTT. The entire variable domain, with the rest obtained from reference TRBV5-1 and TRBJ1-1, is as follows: KAGVTQTPRYLIKTRGQQVTLSCSPISGHRSVSWYQQTPGQGLQFLFEYFSETQRNKGNFPGRFSGRQFSNSRSEMNVSTLELGDSALYLCASSSGPRGVGAFFGQGTRLTVV.

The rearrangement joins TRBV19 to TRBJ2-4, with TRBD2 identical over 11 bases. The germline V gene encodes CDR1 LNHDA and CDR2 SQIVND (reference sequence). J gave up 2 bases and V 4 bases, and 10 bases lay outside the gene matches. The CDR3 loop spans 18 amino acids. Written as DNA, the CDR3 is TGTGCCAGTAGTACCGTACTAACTAGCGGGAGATCCAAAAACATTCAGTACTTC. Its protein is CASSTVLTSGRSKNIQYF.

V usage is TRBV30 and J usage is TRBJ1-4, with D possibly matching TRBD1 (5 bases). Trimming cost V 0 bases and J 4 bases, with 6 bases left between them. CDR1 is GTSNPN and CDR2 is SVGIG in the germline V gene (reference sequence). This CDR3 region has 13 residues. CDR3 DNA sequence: TGTGCCTGGAGTGTGACAGTTAATGAAAAACTGTTTTTT. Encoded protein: CAWSVTVNEKLFF.

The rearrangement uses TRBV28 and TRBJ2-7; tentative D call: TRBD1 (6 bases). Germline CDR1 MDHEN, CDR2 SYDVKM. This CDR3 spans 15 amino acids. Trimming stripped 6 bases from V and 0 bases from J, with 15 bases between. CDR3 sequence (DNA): TGTGCCAGCAGCCAACTAGGGACACTCTCCTACGAGCAGTACTTC. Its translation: CASSQLGTLSYEQYF.

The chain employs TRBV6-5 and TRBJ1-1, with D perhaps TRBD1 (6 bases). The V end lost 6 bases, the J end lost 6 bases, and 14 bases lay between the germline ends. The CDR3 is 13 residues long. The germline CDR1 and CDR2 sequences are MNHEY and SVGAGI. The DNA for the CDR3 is TGTGCCAGCAGCCCTCCTGGACAGTCTGAAGCTTTCTTT. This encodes CASSPPGQSEAFF.

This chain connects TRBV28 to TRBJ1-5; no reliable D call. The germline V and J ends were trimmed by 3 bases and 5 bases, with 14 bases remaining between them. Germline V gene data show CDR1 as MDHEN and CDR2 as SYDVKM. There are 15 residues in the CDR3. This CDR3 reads CASSFGPLPHQPQHF. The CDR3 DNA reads TGTGCCAGCAGTTTTGGGCCGTTACCCCATCAGCCCCAGCATTTT. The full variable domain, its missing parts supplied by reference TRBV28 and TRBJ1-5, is DVKVTQSSRYLVKRTGEKVFLECVQDMDHENMFWYRQDPGLGLRLIYFSYDVKMKEKGDIPEGYSVSREKKERFSLILESASTNQTSMYLCASSFGPLPHQPQHFGDGTRLSIL.

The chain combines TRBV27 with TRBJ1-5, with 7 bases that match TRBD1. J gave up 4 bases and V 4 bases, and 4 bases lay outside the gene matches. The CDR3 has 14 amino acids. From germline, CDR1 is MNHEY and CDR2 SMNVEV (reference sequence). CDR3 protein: CASSWGRGNQPQHF. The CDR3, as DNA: TGTGCCAGCAGTTGGGGCAGGGGGAATCAGCCCCAGCATTTT.

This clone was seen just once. DNA for the CDR3: TGTGCCAGCAGCTTTCGACTAGCGGGAGTAATAGATACGCAGTATTTT. Translation gives CASSFRLAGVIDTQYF. The chain has TRBV7-3 and TRBJ2-3; 12 bases match TRBD2. The CDR3 contains 16 residues. Germline trimming cut 3 bases from V and 5 bases from J; bases unmatched to any gene: 6. Germline assignment: CDR1 SGHTA and CDR2 FQGTGA.

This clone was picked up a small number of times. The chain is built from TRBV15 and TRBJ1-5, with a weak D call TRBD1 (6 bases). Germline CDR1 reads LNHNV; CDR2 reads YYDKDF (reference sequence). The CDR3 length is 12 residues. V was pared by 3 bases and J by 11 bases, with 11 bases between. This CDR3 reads CATSRARGTQHF. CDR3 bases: TGTGCCACCAGCAGGGCGAGGGGGACCCAGCATTTT.

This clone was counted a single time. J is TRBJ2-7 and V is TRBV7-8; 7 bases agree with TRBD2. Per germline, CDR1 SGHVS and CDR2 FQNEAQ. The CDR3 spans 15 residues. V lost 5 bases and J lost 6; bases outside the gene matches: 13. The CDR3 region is CASSPLGGRELEQYF. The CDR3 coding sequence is TGTGCCAGCAGCCCCCTGGGGGGGAGGGAGCTCGAGCAGTACTTC.

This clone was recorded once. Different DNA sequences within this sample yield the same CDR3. The CDR3, as DNA: TGTGCCAGCAGCTTGGCGCGCACTGAAGCTTTCTTT. Translating gives CASSLARTEAFF. The chain has TRBV5-6 and TRBJ1-1; D is undetermined. Trimming took 0 bases from V and 4 from J, leaving 4 bases between them. The CDR3 is 12 residues long. Germline V gene sequence: CDR1 SGHDT, CDR2 YYEEEE. The variable domain in full, with the rest retrieved from reference TRBV5-6 and TRBJ1-1, is DAGVTQSPTHLIKTRGQQVTLRCSPKSGHDTVSWYQQALGQGPQFIFQYYEEEERQRGNFPDRFSGHQFPNYSSELNVNALLLGDSALYLCASSLARTEAFFGQGTRLTVV.

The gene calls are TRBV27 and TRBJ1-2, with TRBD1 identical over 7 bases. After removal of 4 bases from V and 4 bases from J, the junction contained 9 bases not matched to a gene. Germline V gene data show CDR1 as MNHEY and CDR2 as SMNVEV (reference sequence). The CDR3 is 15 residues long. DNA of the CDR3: TGTGCCAGCAGTTCATTCAACAGGGGCGCCTATGGCTACACCTTC. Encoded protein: CASSSFNRGAYGYTF.

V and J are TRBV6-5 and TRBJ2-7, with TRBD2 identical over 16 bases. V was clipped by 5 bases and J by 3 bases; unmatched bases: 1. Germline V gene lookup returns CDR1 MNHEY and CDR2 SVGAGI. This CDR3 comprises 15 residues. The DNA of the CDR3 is TGTGCCAGCAGTGGGACTAGCGGGAGGGGCTACGAGCAGTACTTC. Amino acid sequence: CASSGTSGRGYEQYF.